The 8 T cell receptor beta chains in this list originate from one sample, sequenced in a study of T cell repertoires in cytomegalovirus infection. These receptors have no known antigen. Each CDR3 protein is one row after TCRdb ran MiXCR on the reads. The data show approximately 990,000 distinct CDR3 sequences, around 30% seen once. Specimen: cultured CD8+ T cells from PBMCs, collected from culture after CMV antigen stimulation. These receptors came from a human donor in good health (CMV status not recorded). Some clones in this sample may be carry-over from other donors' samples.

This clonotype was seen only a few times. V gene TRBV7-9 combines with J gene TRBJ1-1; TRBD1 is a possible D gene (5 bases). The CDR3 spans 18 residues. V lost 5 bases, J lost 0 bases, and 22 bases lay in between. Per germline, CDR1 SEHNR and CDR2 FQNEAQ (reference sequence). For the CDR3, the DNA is TGTGCCAGCAGCCATTCCATGGGGGACGTGTTCATGAACACTGAAGCTTTCTTT. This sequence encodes CASSHSMGDVFMNTEAFF.

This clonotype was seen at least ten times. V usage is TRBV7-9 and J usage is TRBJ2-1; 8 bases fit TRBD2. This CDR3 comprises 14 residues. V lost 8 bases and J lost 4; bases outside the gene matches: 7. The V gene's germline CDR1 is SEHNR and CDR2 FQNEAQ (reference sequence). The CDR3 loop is CASSTRGEYNEQFF. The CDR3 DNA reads TGTGCCAGCTCCACGCGGGGGGAGTACAATGAGCAGTTCTTC.

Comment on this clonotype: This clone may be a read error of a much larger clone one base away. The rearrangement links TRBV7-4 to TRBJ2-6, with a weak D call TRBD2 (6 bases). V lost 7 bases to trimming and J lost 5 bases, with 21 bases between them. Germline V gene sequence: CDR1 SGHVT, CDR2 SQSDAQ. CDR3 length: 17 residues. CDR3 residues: CASIHRETGSWANVLTF. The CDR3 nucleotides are TGTGCCAGCATCCACCGGGAGACTGGGTCTTGGGCCAACGTCCTGACTTTC.

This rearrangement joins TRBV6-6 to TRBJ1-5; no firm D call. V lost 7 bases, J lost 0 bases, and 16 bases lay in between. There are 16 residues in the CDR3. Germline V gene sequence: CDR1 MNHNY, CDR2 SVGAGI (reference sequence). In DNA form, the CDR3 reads TGTGCCAGCACCCCCGCGGAGAGGGTTAGCAATCAGCCCCAGCATTTT. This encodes CASTPAERVSNQPQHF.

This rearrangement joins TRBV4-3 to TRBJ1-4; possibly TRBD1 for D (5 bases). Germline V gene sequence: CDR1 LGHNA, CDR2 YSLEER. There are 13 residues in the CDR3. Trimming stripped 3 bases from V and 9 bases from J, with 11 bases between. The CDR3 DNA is TGCGCCAGCAGCCAGGGGACCGGGAAAAAACTGTTTTTT. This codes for CASSQGTGKKLFF.

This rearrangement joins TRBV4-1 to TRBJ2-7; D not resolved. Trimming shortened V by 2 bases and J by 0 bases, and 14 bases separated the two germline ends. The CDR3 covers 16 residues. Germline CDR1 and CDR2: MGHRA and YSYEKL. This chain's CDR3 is CASSQKRVSDSYEQYF. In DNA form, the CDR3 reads TGCGCCAGCAGCCAAAAACGGGTCTCGGACTCCTACGAGCAGTACTTC.

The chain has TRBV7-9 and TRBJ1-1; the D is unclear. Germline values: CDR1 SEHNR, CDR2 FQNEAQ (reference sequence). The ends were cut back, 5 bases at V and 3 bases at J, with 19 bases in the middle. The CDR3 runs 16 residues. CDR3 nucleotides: TGTGCCAGCAGCACCCCCGTGAATTGGGTCGACACTGAAGCTTTCTTT. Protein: CASSTPVNWVDTEAFF.

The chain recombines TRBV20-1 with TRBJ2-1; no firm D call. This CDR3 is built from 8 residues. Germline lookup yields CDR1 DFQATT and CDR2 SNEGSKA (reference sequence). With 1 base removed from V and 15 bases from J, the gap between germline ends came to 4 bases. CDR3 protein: CSARGGFF. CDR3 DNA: TGCAGTGCTAGAGGAGGGTTCTTC.